A single sample is the source of the 28 T cell receptor beta chains below, sequenced in a study of blood T cell repertoires in COVID-19. The table came from immunoSEQ multiplex PCR; TCRdb's copy has only in-frame clones and leaves some out. The sample yields 150,000 to 200,000 clones, approximately 80% seen once. The specimen sequenced was PBMCs or T cells enriched from blood (not recorded which). The receptor source for this set is a woman aged 60-75 years who had recovered from COVID-19.

This rearrangement joins TRBV18 to TRBJ2-1, with 8 bases aligning to TRBD1. Germline V gene data show CDR1 as KGHSH and CDR2 as LQKENI. The CDR3 sequence is 18 residues long. J was trimmed by 5 bases and V by 3 bases; bases with no gene match: 15. The CDR3 DNA reads as TGTGCCAGCTCACCCCCGAGGACAGGGCCAGGCCGGGACAATGAGCAGTTCTTC. This translates into CASSPPRTGPGRDNEQFF.

The rearrangement uses TRBV5-3 and TRBJ1-1; 10 bases map to TRBD1. TRBV5-3 is an ORF, with its function uncertain. Trimming took 4 bases from V and 1 from J; bases not matched to a gene: 4. The CDR3 sequence is 15 residues long. The CDR3 loop is CARSERDRGNTEAFF. CDR3 sequence (DNA): TGTGCCAGAAGCGAACGGGACAGGGGGAACACTGAAGCTTTCTTT.

CDR3 sequence (DNA): TGTGCCAGCAGCTTAGGGCTAGCGGGGTCGACAGATACGCAGTATTTT. This encodes CASSLGLAGSTDTQYF. This chain links TRBV13 with TRBJ2-3; the match to TRBD2 covers 9 bases. The germline CDR1 and CDR2 sequences are PRHDT and FYEKMQ (reference sequence). This CDR3 comprises 16 residues. The V segment lost 0 bases and the J segment 3 bases; nucleotides outside the gene matches: 4.

The chain combines TRBV6-5 with TRBJ1-3, with D hard to call. The ends were cut back, 6 bases at V and 0 bases at J, with 9 bases in the middle. CDR3 length: 14 residues. CDR1 is MNHEY, CDR2 SVGAGI, per germline. Here the CDR3 DNA reads TGTGCCAGCAGAACCCCCGGCTCTGGAAACACCATATATTTT. This codes for CASRTPGSGNTIYF.

This chain joins TRBV19 and TRBJ2-2, with a tentative D call TRBD1 (6 bases). V dropped 6 bases and J dropped 4 bases, with 18 bases sitting between them. The CDR3 runs to 16 residues. Looked up from germline, CDR1 is LNHDA and CDR2 is SQIVND (reference sequence). CDR3 bases: TGTGCCAGTAGCGTGACAGGCCGGAGGACCACCGGGGAGCTGTTTTTT. The encoded protein is CASSVTGRRTTGELFF. The full variable domain, with the rest looked up from reference TRBV19 and TRBJ2-2, is DGGITQSPKYLFRKEGQNVTLSCEQNLNHDAMYWYRQDPGQGLRLIYYSQIVNDFQKGDIAEGYSVSREKKESFPLTVTSAQKNPTAFYLCASSVTGRRTTGELFFGEGSRLTVL.

The chain recombines TRBV19 with TRBJ1-1; 11 bases match TRBD1. V trimming: 6 bases; J trimming: 7 bases; junction bases outside the gene matches: 4. Germline assignment: CDR1 LNHDA and CDR2 SQIVND (reference sequence). CDR3 length: 13 amino acids. This chain's CDR3 is CASSTGTGGEAFF. Written as DNA, the CDR3 is TGTGCCAGTAGCACCGGGACAGGGGGTGAAGCTTTCTTT.

The J gene is TRBJ1-2, the V gene TRBV3-1 (or the pseudogene TRBV3-2); perhaps TRBD1 as D (6 bases). This CDR3 region has 12 residues. CDR1 is LGHDT and CDR2 is YNNKEL in the germline V gene (reference sequence). V lost 4 bases to trimming and J lost 8 bases, with 11 bases between them. The CDR3 protein is CASSPYGGGYTF. The CDR3 DNA reads TGTGCCAGCAGCCCTTATGGGGGCGGCTACACCTTC.

The CDR3 nucleotides read TGTGCCAGCAGTCTGGACAGTCGCTACAATGAGCAGTTCTTC. Translation: CASSLDSRYNEQFF. V is TRBV2 and J is TRBJ2-1, with D perhaps TRBD1 (6 bases). This CDR3 is 14 amino acids long. Germline V gene lookup returns CDR1 SNHLY and CDR2 FYNNEI. Deletions cut 5 bases from V and 3 bases from J, with 11 bases between. Full variable domain (rest looked up from reference TRBV2 and TRBJ2-1): EPEVTQTPSHQVTQMGQEVILRCVPISNHLYFYWYRQILGQKVEFLVSFYNNEISEKSEIFDDQFSVERPDGSNFTLKIRSTKLEDSAMYFCASSLDSRYNEQFFGPGTRLTVL.

This chain joins TRBV28 and TRBJ2-5, with TRBD2 matching over 15 bases. The V and J ends lost 2 bases and 5 bases, in that order; junction bases with no gene match: 6. CDR3 length: 17 residues. Germline-derived CDR1 and CDR2 are MDHEN and SYDVKM. The chain's CDR3 is CASSLGTSGRWLETQYF. The CDR3 DNA is TGTGCCAGCAGTTTAGGGACTAGCGGGAGGTGGTTGGAGACCCAGTACTTC.

Worth noting for this clone: The junction shows a germline mismatch at one end, possibly a read error. The rearrangement joins TRBV5-1 to TRBJ2-5; D possibly corresponds to TRBD1 (5 bases). The CDR3 extends over 14 amino acids. Germline V lookup: CDR1 SGHRS, CDR2 YFSETQ. CDR3 region: CASSYQGFGEAQYF. CDR3 DNA: TGCGCCAGCAGTTATCAGGGATTTGGAGAGGCCCAGTACTTC.

The chain uses TRBV7-2 and TRBJ2-5; TRBD2 is a possible D gene (5 bases). V lost 5 bases, J lost 9 bases, and 16 bases lay in between. The germline V gene has CDR1 SGHTA and CDR2 FQGNSA. This CDR3 has 13 amino acids. This CDR3 reads CASSIHLERAQYF. The CDR3 DNA reads as TGTGCCAGCAGCATCCACCTTGAGAGGGCCCAGTACTTC.

The chain is built from TRBV2 and TRBJ2-7; 8 positions match TRBD1. The J segment lost 6 bases and the V segment lost 5 bases, leaving 12 bases of the junction unmatched. The CDR3 extends over 15 amino acids. Looked up from germline, CDR1 is SNHLY and CDR2 is FYNNEI. CDR3 DNA sequence: TGTGCCAGCAGTCCCCGGGACAGGACTCCCACCGAGCAGTACTTC. The encoded protein is CASSPRDRTPTEQYF. The full variable domain, completed using reference TRBV2 and TRBJ2-7, is EPEVTQTPSHQVTQMGQEVILRCVPISNHLYFYWYRQILGQKVEFLVSFYNNEISEKSEIFDDQFSVERPDGSNFTLKIRSTKLEDSAMYFCASSPRDRTPTEQYFGPGTRLTVT.

This chain connects TRBV5-5 to TRBJ2-7, with a tentative D call TRBD2 (6 bases). The V end was cut by 6 bases, the J end by 12 bases, with 22 bases between. The germline V gene has CDR1 SGHKS and CDR2 YYEKEE (reference sequence). The CDR3 is 13 amino acids. Here the CDR3 DNA reads TGTGCCAGCACCATGTGGGGAGGTTTTTTGCCGTACTTC. It codes for CASTMWGGFLPYF.

V and J are TRBV29-1 and TRBJ1-5; D remains unclear. CDR3 length equals 12 residues. V dropped 7 bases and J dropped 2 bases, with 9 bases sitting between them. Germline V gene lookup returns CDR1 SQVTM and CDR2 ANQGSEA. CDR3: CSARYGNQPQHF. CDR3 in DNA: TGCAGCGCCCGTTATGGCAATCAGCCCCAGCATTTT.

CDR3 DNA: TGTGCCAGCAGCCCGGACAGAGCCCGAGCGAACACTGAAGCTTTCTTT. Protein: CASSPDRARANTEAFF. The rearrangement joins TRBV5-4 to TRBJ1-1; tentatively, D is TRBD1 (6 bases). Trimming cost V 4 bases and J 1 base, with 17 bases left between them. The germline V gene encodes CDR1 SGHNT and CDR2 YYREEE (reference sequence). CDR3 length equals 16 residues.

This sequence joins TRBV10-3 and TRBJ1-1; D is uncertain. V lost 6 bases to trimming and J lost 4 bases, with 21 bases between them. Germline values: CDR1 ENHRY, CDR2 SYGVKD. This CDR3 comprises 16 residues. CDR3: CAISPRLVNGGTEAFF. DNA of the CDR3: TGTGCCATCAGCCCGCGATTGGTAAACGGCGGCACTGAAGCTTTCTTT.

V is TRBV19 and J is TRBJ1-5; 8 bases map to TRBD1. The junction had 5 bases not matched to a gene; V was cut back by 5 bases and J by 2 bases. CDR3 length: 15 amino acids. Germline V gives CDR1 LNHDA, CDR2 SQIVND (reference sequence). The CDR3 loop reads CASSGQGQGNQPQHF. CDR3 coding DNA: TGTGCCAGTAGTGGCCAGGGACAGGGCAATCAGCCCCAGCATTTT.

The sample holds one count of this clone. The chain has TRBV7-8 and TRBJ2-7; TRBD1 aligns across 8 bases. CDR3 length equals 15 residues. After removal of 5 bases from V and 2 bases from J, the junction contained 8 bases not matched to a gene. Germline CDR1 and CDR2: SGHVS and FQNEAQ. The CDR3 loop reads CASSAGRGPTYEQYF. The CDR3 coding sequence is TGTGCCAGCAGCGCCGGCAGGGGGCCCACCTACGAGCAGTACTTC. Together with reference TRBV7-8 and TRBJ2-7, the CDR3 gives the full variable domain: GAGVSQSPRYKVAKRGQDVALRCDPISGHVSLFWYQQALGQGPEFLTYFQNEAQLDKSGLPSDRFFAERPEGSVSTLKIQRTQQEDSAVYLCASSAGRGPTYEQYFGPGTRLTVT.

The chain uses TRBV7-3 and TRBJ2-2; maybe TRBD2 (7 bases). CDR1 SGHTA and CDR2 FQGTGA come from the germline V gene. The germline V and J ends were trimmed by 5 bases and 5 bases, with 12 bases remaining between them. This CDR3 is built from 14 residues. CDR3 in DNA: TGTGCCAGCAGCCTGGGGAGGGGGACCGGGGAGCTGTTTTTT. This codes for CASSLGRGTGELFF.

The chain links TRBV3-1 (or the pseudogene TRBV3-2) to TRBJ2-2; no firm D call. Trimming cost V 3 bases and J 3 bases, with 5 bases left between them. Per germline, CDR1 LGHDT and CDR2 YNNKEL (reference sequence). The CDR3 is 13 residues long. DNA for the CDR3: TGTGCCAGCAGCCAGACTCACACCGGGGAGCTGTTTTTT. Its translation: CASSQTHTGELFF.

J is TRBJ2-3 and V is TRBV9; the D is unclear. The CDR3 extends over 13 amino acids. Germline CDR1 and CDR2: SGDLS and YYNGEE. Trimming removed 1 base at V and 2 bases at J, with 5 bases between. Here the CDR3 DNA reads TGTGCCAGCAGCGTAACTTACACAGATACGCAGTATTTT. It encodes CASSVTYTDTQYF.

This clone was observed a single time. This chain joins TRBV9 and TRBJ1-3; 8 nucleotides align to TRBD1. The CDR3 covers 15 residues. With 2 bases clipped from V and 4 bases from J, the junction kept 5 bases outside the gene matches. CDR1 SGDLS and CDR2 YYNGEE come from the germline V gene. The CDR3 DNA follows: TGTGCCAGCAGCGTTGGACAGGGCGCGGGAAACACCATATATTTT. This encodes CASSVGQGAGNTIYF.

The CDR3 protein is CASIGLAGGKGSYNEQFF. In DNA form, the CDR3 reads TGTGCCAGCATCGGACTAGCGGGAGGAAAGGGGTCCTACAATGAGCAGTTCTTC. V and J are TRBV28 and TRBJ2-1; TRBD2 aligns across 14 bases. Germline V lookup: CDR1 MDHEN, CDR2 SYDVKM. J gave up 1 base and V 7 bases, and 9 bases lay outside the gene matches. The CDR3 contains 18 residues. The full variable domain, rest sourced from reference TRBV28 and TRBJ2-1, is DVKVTQSSRYLVKRTGEKVFLECVQDMDHENMFWYRQDPGLGLRLIYFSYDVKMKEKGDIPEGYSVSREKKERFSLILESASTNQTSMYLCASIGLAGGKGSYNEQFFGPGTRLTVL.

The rearrangement links TRBV7-9 to TRBJ1-1, with 9 bases lining up with TRBD1. This CDR3 spans 16 amino acids. CDR1 is SEHNR and CDR2 is FQNEAQ in the germline V gene (reference sequence). J lost 0 bases, V lost 2 bases, and 4 bases had no gene match. The CDR3 DNA reads TGTGCCAGCAGCTTACCGGGACAGGGAATGAACACTGAAGCTTTCTTT. Protein product: CASSLPGQGMNTEAFF.

The chain couples TRBV2 to TRBJ1-1; possibly TRBD1 for D (5 bases). From germline, CDR1 is SNHLY and CDR2 FYNNEI. With 1 base removed from V and 4 bases from J, the gap between germline ends came to 10 bases. CDR3 size: 14 residues. CDR3 region: CASSEGGLGTEAFF. The CDR3 region has the DNA TGTGCCAGCAGTGAAGGGGGCCTCGGCACTGAAGCTTTCTTT.

This chain links TRBV7-9 with TRBJ1-1, with 8 nucleotides matching TRBD1. The V gene end was trimmed by 6 bases and the J gene end by 3 bases; junction bases not matched to a gene: 6. This CDR3 has 14 amino acids. The germline V gene encodes CDR1 SEHNR and CDR2 FQNEAQ (reference sequence). DNA for the CDR3: TGTGCCAGCAGTCGACAGGGGTGGCACACTGAAGCTTTCTTT. It is translated as CASSRQGWHTEAFF.

This clone was seen just once. V and J are TRBV5-6 and TRBJ2-5; D perhaps matches TRBD1 (6 bases). The germline V gene encodes CDR1 SGHDT and CDR2 YYEEEE. There are 15 residues in the CDR3. The V and J ends lost 6 bases and 2 bases respectively, with 17 bases between them. In nucleotides, the CDR3 is TGTGCCAGCAACCACCGCTTTGGACAGCAAGAGACCCAGTACTTC. Encoded protein: CASNHRFGQQETQYF.

The table lists this clone with a few counts. The chain recombines TRBV7-3 with TRBJ2-1; 11 positions agree with TRBD1. Per the germline V gene, CDR1 is SGHTA and CDR2 is FQGTGA. The ends lost 4 bases at V and 5 bases at J; junction bases unmatched: 10. There are 17 residues in the CDR3. CDR3 region: CASSYQSGQGADNEQFF. CDR3 bases: TGTGCCAGCAGCTACCAAAGCGGACAGGGGGCGGACAATGAGCAGTTCTTC.